Following are 20 T cell receptor beta chains from one sample sequenced in a study of blood T cell repertoires in COVID-19. TCRdb's table, derived via immunoSEQ multiplex PCR, lists solely in-frame clones and lacks some. Of more than 200,000 clones in the sample, about 88% were seen once. Material for sequencing was peripheral blood. These receptors were obtained from a man aged 35 to 55 with acute or convalescent COVID-19.

The genes are TRBV27 and TRBJ2-7; tentatively, D is TRBD1 (5 bases). Trimming took off 0 bases at V and 3 bases at J, with 21 bases between the two ends. Germline V lookup: CDR1 MNHEY, CDR2 SMNVEV (reference sequence). This CDR3 has 18 residues. The CDR3 DNA reads as TGTGCCAGCAGTTTATCGGGCAGGGAACATTTACTGGTCTACGAGCAGTACTTC. As protein: CASSLSGREHLLVYEQYF.

CDR3 protein: CASSTGLAAIYEQYF. The CDR3 DNA follows: TGTGCCAGCAGCACGGGACTAGCGGCTATATACGAGCAGTACTTC. The gene calls are TRBV11-2 and TRBJ2-7; 11 nucleotides match TRBD2. Germline values: CDR1 SGHAT, CDR2 FQNNGV. CDR3 length equals 15 residues. J was trimmed by 4 bases and V by 5 bases; bases with no gene match: 7.

This clone was counted once. The gene calls are TRBV6-5 and TRBJ1-3, with a tentative D call TRBD1 (6 bases). Trimming cost V 6 bases and J 5 bases, with 14 bases left between them. This CDR3 has 14 residues. Per the germline V gene, CDR1 is MNHEY and CDR2 is SVGAGI. CDR3 loop: CASSPTDRRNTIYF. The CDR3 nucleotides are TGTGCCAGCAGCCCCACCGACAGGCGAAACACCATATATTTT.

The J gene is TRBJ1-3, the V gene TRBV19; D is unresolved. CDR3 length: 14 amino acids. Trimming pared 3 bases from V and 0 bases from J, leaving 6 bases between. The V gene's germline CDR1 is LNHDA and CDR2 SQIVND (reference sequence). In DNA form, the CDR3 reads TGTGCCAGTAGTATCTGGAGCTCTGGAAACACCATATATTTT. Translation: CASSIWSSGNTIYF.

The chain recombines TRBV7-9 with TRBJ2-2; D is uncertain. The germline gives CDR1 SEHNR, CDR2 FQNEAQ (reference sequence). The CDR3 sequence is 16 residues long. Trimming left V 2 bases short and J 0 bases short, with 10 bases between. CDR3 loop: CASSLSQATNTGELFF. The CDR3 nucleotides read TGTGCCAGCAGCTTAAGTCAAGCGACGAACACCGGGGAGCTGTTTTTT.

V is TRBV5-6 and J is TRBJ1-3; D not certain. CDR1 is SGHDT and CDR2 is YYEEEE in the germline V gene. V lost 0 bases and J 5 bases, leaving 12 bases between the germline ends. There are 15 residues in the CDR3. CDR3 sequence (DNA): TGTGCCAGCAGCTTGGGGAGAGCAACAAGAAACACCATATATTTT. Protein: CASSLGRATRNTIYF.

This chain uses TRBV5-8 with TRBJ1-4, with 7 bases matching TRBD1. From germline, CDR1 is SGHTS and CDR2 YDEGEE. V gave up 4 bases and J gave up 8 bases; unmatched junction bases: 8. The CDR3 sequence is 14 residues long. The CDR3 DNA is TGTGCCAGCAGCCTTCAGGGGGTAGAGGAAAAACTGTTTTTT. Its translation is CASSLQGVEEKLFF. The entire variable domain, with the rest obtained from reference TRBV5-8 and TRBJ1-4, is as follows: EAGVTQSPTHLIKTRGQQATLRCSPISGHTSVYWYQQALGLGLQFLLWYDEGEERNRGNFPPRFSGRQFPNYSSELNVNALELEDSALYLCASSLQGVEEKLFFGSGTQLSVL.

The chain carries TRBV27 and TRBJ2-5, with 12 bases identical to TRBD1. Trimming cost V 6 bases and J 5 bases; bases outside gene matches: 10. The germline V gene encodes CDR1 MNHEY and CDR2 SMNVEV (reference sequence). The CDR3 extends over 16 amino acids. CDR3 sequence: CASRRGQGAPAETQYF. CDR3 coding DNA: TGTGCCAGCAGAAGGGGACAGGGGGCGCCAGCCGAGACCCAGTACTTC.

Comment on this clone: Additional DNA sequences in this sample encode the identical CDR3. The V gene is TRBV12-3 or TRBV12-4, the J gene TRBJ1-5; D not certain. The CDR3 length is 13 residues. The V and J ends lost 4 bases and 2 bases respectively, with 6 bases between them. CDR3 DNA sequence: TGTGCCAGCAGTTCGCAGGGCAATCAGCCCCAGCATTTT. This gives the protein CASSSQGNQPQHF.

This clone has a single count. The chain combines TRBV4-2 with TRBJ2-5; a possible D gene is TRBD2 (5 bases). The CDR3 is 15 residues long. V was pared by 0 bases and J by 5 bases, with 13 bases between. In germline, CDR1 is LGHNA, CDR2 YNFKEQ. CDR3 sequence reads: CASSQDILVAETQYF. The CDR3 DNA follows: TGTGCCAGCAGCCAAGACATACTAGTGGCTGAGACCCAGTACTTC.

The chain joins TRBV30 to TRBJ2-5, with D possibly TRBD1 on 6 matching bases. Looked up from germline, CDR1 is GTSNPN and CDR2 is SVGIG (reference sequence). V lost 2 bases and J lost 4, with 8 bases in between. The CDR3 sequence is 12 residues long. For the CDR3, the DNA is TGTGCCTGGAGTTCACAGGGAGAGACCCAGTACTTC. Amino acids: CAWSSQGETQYF.

The V call is TRBV2, the J call TRBJ2-5; TRBD2 aligns across 7 bases. CDR1 and CDR2 (germline): SNHLY, FYNNEI. The CDR3 runs 15 residues. Unmatched junction bases numbered 9, after V lost 6 bases and J lost 2 bases. The CDR3 here is CASRKGWGGQETQYF. For the CDR3, the DNA is TGTGCCAGCAGAAAAGGGTGGGGGGGACAAGAGACCCAGTACTTC. Full variable domain (outside the CDR3, taken from reference TRBV2 and TRBJ2-5): EPEVTQTPSHQVTQMGQEVILRCVPISNHLYFYWYRQILGQKVEFLVSFYNNEISEKSEIFDDQFSVERPDGSNFTLKIRSTKLEDSAMYFCASRKGWGGQETQYFGPGTRLLVL.

The chain couples TRBV27 to TRBJ2-1, with TRBD2 identical over 9 bases. V was pared by 3 bases and J by 4 bases, with 7 bases of the junction left unmatched. Per the germline V gene, CDR1 is MNHEY and CDR2 is SMNVEV (reference sequence). The CDR3 consists of 16 residues. CDR3 nucleotide sequence: TGTGCCAGCAGTTTCCTACCTAGCGGGACGTACAATGAGCAGTTCTTC. The encoded protein is CASSFLPSGTYNEQFF.

The rearrangement links TRBV30 to TRBJ1-4; 7 bases line up with TRBD1. Germline CDR1 reads GTSNPN; CDR2 reads SVGIG (reference sequence). J was trimmed by 5 bases and V by 3 bases; bases with no gene match: 6. This CDR3 comprises 14 residues. CDR3 amino acids: CAWSLQGTNEKLFF. DNA for the CDR3: TGTGCCTGGAGCCTACAGGGGACAAATGAAAAACTGTTTTTT.

This chain links TRBV6-2 or TRBV6-3 with TRBJ2-1, with no clear D. Germline CDR1 reads MNHEY; CDR2 reads SVGEGT. The V gene lost 5 bases and the J gene lost 4 bases, with 15 bases spanning the gap. The CDR3 spans 15 residues. CDR3 DNA: TGTGCCAGCAGTCCCTCAACCCTATTATACAATGAGCAGTTCTTC. Its translation is CASSPSTLLYNEQFF.

The chain is built from TRBV24-1 and TRBJ2-3; TRBD2 might be the D (5 bases). Trimming removed 9 bases from V and 4 bases from J, with 16 bases in between. Germline V lookup: CDR1 KGHDR, CDR2 SFDVKD. The CDR3 contains 14 residues. CDR3 coding DNA: TGTGCCACCGCCATACGGGGTGATTCAGATACGCAGTATTTT. The encoded protein is CATAIRGDSDTQYF.

This clone was observed a few times. CDR3 coding DNA: TGTGCCAGCAGCGAACAGGGGCGGACTGAAGCTTTCTTT. Encoded protein: CASSEQGRTEAFF. J is TRBJ1-1 and V is TRBV9, with 7 nucleotides matching TRBD1. V gave up 3 bases and J gave up 5 bases; unmatched junction bases: 4. The germline CDR1 and CDR2 sequences are SGDLS and YYNGEE. This CDR3 is built from 13 residues.

The chain combines TRBV5-1 with TRBJ2-2; 8 bases map to TRBD2. V was pared by 3 bases and J by 0 bases, with 4 bases of the junction left unmatched. This CDR3 is built from 16 residues. Looked up from germline, CDR1 is SGHRS and CDR2 is YFSETQ. The CDR3 bases are TGCGCCAGCAGCTGGGGACTAGATTCGAACACCGGGGAGCTGTTTTTT. Encoded protein: CASSWGLDSNTGELFF.

This chain links TRBV11-1 with TRBJ2-7; 8 nucleotides align to TRBD1. Germline V gives CDR1 SGHAT, CDR2 FQDESV (reference sequence). The CDR3 extends over 15 amino acids. V lost 5 bases and J lost 4; bases outside the gene matches: 10. The CDR3 DNA is TGTGCCAGCAGCATTGGACAGGGAGGTTATTACGAGCAGTACTTC. It yields the protein CASSIGQGGYYEQYF.

The CDR3 is CATSGAGQGGRGALTDTQYF. The CDR3 DNA reads TGTGCCACCAGTGGCGCGGGACAGGGAGGGCGGGGGGCCCTCACAGATACGCAGTATTTT. This rearrangement joins TRBV24-1 to TRBJ2-3, with TRBD1 as a possible D gene (9 bases). Germline V gene sequence: CDR1 KGHDR, CDR2 SFDVKD. The CDR3 length is 20 residues. Trimming stripped 5 bases from V and 2 bases from J, with 28 bases between.